This T cell receptor beta chain was captured in a study of cytomegalovirus exposure and HLA in healthy donors. As concerns this clone: Antigen: not known. This sample also contains other DNA sequences that code for the same CDR3.

Between the trimmed V and J ends, which lost 5 bases and 2 bases, there was a span of 6 bases. CDR1 and CDR2 (germline): SGHTA, FQGTGA. The CDR3 loop spans 13 amino acids. Primers included in the PCR were 60 Vbeta and 13 Jbeta primers. Here immunoSEQ multiplex PCR was the method, and the copy in TCRdb shows in-frame clones only, minus some. Of 190,000 or so clones listed, around 75% were seen once; the top ten hold 0.39%. Overall study results and limits: Cytomegalovirus status, reportedly, was diagnosed with high specificity and sensitivity by the classifier. Most TCR sequences were seen very rarely across donors, but some public TCRs occurred in many. TCR beta sequences numbering some 17,000 were associated with HLA alleles at 0.05 false discovery rate in a later analysis.

The J gene is TRBJ2-2, the V gene TRBV7-3; no reliable D call. Sequencing input: PBMCs. The clonotype originates from a male donor in good health and CMV-seropositive. CDR3 nucleotide sequence: TGTGCCAGCAGCCCAACAAACACCGGGGAGCTGTTTTTT. Amino acid sequence: CASSPTNTGELFF.